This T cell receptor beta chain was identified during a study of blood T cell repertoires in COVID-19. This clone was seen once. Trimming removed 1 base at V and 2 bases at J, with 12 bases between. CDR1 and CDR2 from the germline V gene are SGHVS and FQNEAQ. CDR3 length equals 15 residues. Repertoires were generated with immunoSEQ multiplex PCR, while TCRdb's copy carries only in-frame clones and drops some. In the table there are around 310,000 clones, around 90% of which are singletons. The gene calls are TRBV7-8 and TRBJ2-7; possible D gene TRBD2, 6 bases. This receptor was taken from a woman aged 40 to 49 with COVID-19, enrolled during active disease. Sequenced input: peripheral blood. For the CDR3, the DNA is TGTGCCAGCAGCTTAGTTAGCGGCAGCCCCTACGAGCAGTACTTC. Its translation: CASSLVSGSPYEQYF.